Following are 11 T cell receptor beta chains from one sample sequenced in a study of graft-versus-host responses after intestinal transplantation. These receptors have no identified antigens. Sequenced by immunoSEQ multiplex PCR; TCRdb stores in-frame clones only, minus some. The table has 140,000 or so clones, nearly 95% seen once. Source: unstimulated CD4+ T cells sorted from spleen or lymph node cells, taken before intestinal transplant. These receptors originate from a human donor who received an intestinal transplant.

The V gene is TRBV2, the J gene TRBJ1-2; D not resolved. V lost 2 bases to trimming and J lost 3 bases, with 1 base between them. Germline CDR1 is SNHLY and CDR2 is FYNNEI. The CDR3 extends over 11 amino acids. CDR3 in DNA: TGTGCCAGCAGTGAACACTATGGCTACACCTTC. As protein: CASSEHYGYTF. The whole variable domain, filled in from reference TRBV2 and TRBJ1-2, reads EPEVTQTPSHQVTQMGQEVILRCVPISNHLYFYWYRQILGQKVEFLVSFYNNEISEKSEIFDDQFSVERPDGSNFTLKIRSTKLEDSAMYFCASSEHYGYTFGSGTRLTVV.

The chain carries TRBV29-1 and TRBJ2-1, with D tentatively TRBD1 (5 bases). Trimming stripped 6 bases from V and 4 bases from J, with 7 bases between. In germline, CDR1 is SQVTM, CDR2 ANQGSEA. This CDR3 comprises 11 residues. The CDR3: CSVTGYNEQFF. The DNA of the CDR3 is TGCAGCGTCACAGGATACAATGAGCAGTTCTTC.

V gene TRBV5-1 combines with J gene TRBJ2-7; no clear D. Germline V gene lookup returns CDR1 SGHRS and CDR2 YFSETQ. This CDR3 has 13 amino acids. V gave up 1 base and J gave up 2 bases, with 7 bases separating them. The CDR3 spells CASSLQPTYEQYF. The CDR3 DNA reads TGCGCCAGCAGCTTGCAACCTACCTACGAGCAGTACTTC.

The table lists this clone with a count of one. The chain is built from TRBV6-1 and TRBJ2-3; the D gene is possibly TRBD1 (6 bases). Germline assignment: CDR1 MNHNS and CDR2 SASEGT. V lost 7 bases and J 0 bases, leaving 11 bases between the germline ends. CDR3 length: 14 residues. The CDR3 spells CASIRTESTDTQYF. CDR3 DNA sequence: TGTGCCAGCATCCGGACAGAGAGCACAGATACGCAGTATTTT.

The DNA for the CDR3 is TGTGCCAGCAGTCCCCGGACAGTCTCCTACGAGCAGTACTTC. It translates to CASSPRTVSYEQYF. V and J are TRBV28 and TRBJ2-7, with a tentative D call TRBD1 (6 bases). The CDR3 sequence is 14 residues long. The germline gives CDR1 MDHEN, CDR2 SYDVKM. V was trimmed by 5 bases and J by 0 bases, leaving 11 bases between them.

The chain uses TRBV27 and TRBJ2-5, with 10 bases lining up with TRBD1. The CDR3 runs 14 residues. The germline V gene encodes CDR1 MNHEY and CDR2 SMNVEV (reference sequence). After removal of 6 bases from V and 5 bases from J, the junction contained 6 bases not matched to a gene. The CDR3 sequence: CASRPTGGRETQYF. The CDR3 bases are TGTGCCAGCAGGCCGACAGGGGGCAGGGAGACCCAGTACTTC.

This sequence joins TRBV18 and TRBJ2-2; TRBD2 might be the D (5 bases). The CDR3 covers 14 residues. The ends were cut back, 6 bases at V and 6 bases at J, with 14 bases in the middle. CDR1 and CDR2 (germline): KGHSH, LQKENI. In DNA form, the CDR3 reads TGTGCCAGCTCGGGCGAACTAGTGTCCGGGGAGCTGTTTTTT. Protein: CASSGELVSGELFF.

CDR3 loop: CASSSSPPLLTDTQYF. The CDR3 DNA reads TGTGCCAGCAGCTCCTCCCCCCCGCTCTTGACAGATACGCAGTATTTT. This rearrangement joins TRBV5-6 to TRBJ2-3; D is uncertain. The V end lost 3 bases, the J end lost 3 bases, and 17 bases lay between the germline ends. The germline V gene encodes CDR1 SGHDT and CDR2 YYEEEE. The CDR3 spans 16 residues.

The rearrangement uses TRBV19 and TRBJ2-7; TRBD2 aligns across 14 bases. Germline assignment: CDR1 LNHDA and CDR2 SQIVND (reference sequence). This CDR3 contains 15 residues. V lost 5 bases and J lost 4; bases outside the gene matches: 4. CDR3 amino acids: CASSPRLAGGYEQYF. The CDR3 nucleotides read TGTGCCAGTAGTCCCCGACTAGCGGGAGGGTACGAGCAGTACTTC.

The V and J genes are TRBV7-3 and TRBJ1-2; D not certain. CDR1 is SGHTA, CDR2 FQGTGA, per germline. Deletions cut 4 bases from V and 0 bases from J, with 12 bases between. This CDR3 contains 15 residues. The chain's CDR3 is CASSSNSLTNYGYTF. The CDR3 bases are TGTGCCAGCAGCTCCAACAGCCTAACTAACTATGGCTACACCTTC.

The chain carries TRBV20-1 and TRBJ2-7; D perhaps matches TRBD2 (6 bases). This CDR3 has 11 residues. CDR1 and CDR2 from the germline V gene are DFQATT and SNEGSKA (reference sequence). The CDR3 protein is CSLKGGYEQYF. The CDR3 DNA reads TGCAGCCTAAAGGGAGGTTACGAGCAGTACTTC.